One and the same sample provided the 7 T cell receptor beta chains below, sequenced in a study of T cell changes during pregnancy in multiple sclerosis (dated by TCRdb to between 2018 and 2021). Libraries were made using the immunoSEQ multiplex PCR assay. TCRdb's version of the immuneACCESS table is confined to in-frame rearrangements and falls short of the full clone set. An unresolved V gene accounts for under half of the shortfall where checked; the remainder is of unknown origin. This sample has 20,000 to 25,000 clones in its table, and about 83% of those were observed once. Approximately 7.6% of the sample is in the top ten clones. The input for sequencing was CD8+ T cells from peripheral blood mononuclear cells, taken before pregnancy. The source of these receptors is a female donor with multiple sclerosis, enrolled in a pregnancy study.

The V gene is TRBV6-6, the J gene TRBJ2-1; D possibly corresponds to TRBD2 (5 bases). Germline V gives CDR1 MNHNY, CDR2 SVGAGI (reference sequence). The CDR3 is 15 residues long. V lost 4 bases, J lost 0 bases, and 10 bases lay in between. The chain's CDR3 is CASSFLAPSYNEQFF. CDR3 in DNA: TGTGCCAGCAGTTTTCTAGCACCCTCCTACAATGAGCAGTTCTTC.

This rearrangement joins TRBV30 to TRBJ2-1, with 7 positions matching TRBD2. This CDR3 region has 16 residues. With 2 bases clipped from V and 7 bases from J, the junction kept 14 bases outside the gene matches. CDR1 and CDR2 (germline): GTSNPN, SVGIG (reference sequence). CDR3 residues: CAWSNVRDYLGNEQFF. DNA of the CDR3: TGTGCCTGGAGTAACGTCCGGGACTACTTAGGAAATGAGCAGTTCTTC.

The chain uses TRBV28 and TRBJ2-2; 9 bases are shared with TRBD2. This CDR3 has 14 residues. The germline V gene has CDR1 MDHEN and CDR2 SYDVKM. J was trimmed by 10 bases and V by 7 bases; bases with no gene match: 10. CDR3 DNA sequence: TGTGCCAGCACGGGTGCTAGCGGGATTGAGGAGCTGTTTTTT. This encodes CASTGASGIEELFF.

The chain carries TRBV5-1 and TRBJ1-2; D may be TRBD1 (5 bases). Looked up from germline, CDR1 is SGHRS and CDR2 is YFSETQ. The CDR3 runs to 14 residues. V was trimmed by 3 bases and J by 3 bases, leaving 12 bases between them. DNA of the CDR3: TGCGCCAGCAGCTCCGGGACTCAAGACTATGGCTACACCTTC. Translated: CASSSGTQDYGYTF.

V is TRBV5-1 and J is TRBJ2-5; TRBD2 aligns across 10 bases. V lost 0 bases to trimming and J lost 2 bases; unmatched junction nucleotides: 7. Germline lookup yields CDR1 SGHRS and CDR2 YFSETQ. This CDR3 is 17 amino acids long. CDR3 loop: CASSLGLAGTSQETQYF. The CDR3 DNA is TGCGCCAGCAGCTTGGGACTAGCGGGCACCTCACAAGAGACCCAGTACTTC.

J is TRBJ2-3 and V is TRBV9; 7 positions agree with TRBD1. Looked up from germline, CDR1 is SGDLS and CDR2 is YYNGEE. The CDR3 is 14 residues long. The trim removed 3 bases at V and 3 bases at J, leaving 4 bases unmatched. CDR3 amino acids: CASSEGQITDTQYF. CDR3 DNA: TGTGCCAGCAGCGAGGGACAGATTACAGATACGCAGTATTTT.

J is TRBJ2-5 and V is TRBV6-1; TRBD1 matches 8 bases. The CDR3 is made up of 15 amino acids. V lost 0 bases and J lost 4; bases outside the gene matches: 4. Germline CDR1 and CDR2: MNHNS and SASEGT. The CDR3 is CASSEATGGAETQYF. In nucleotides, the CDR3 is TGTGCCAGCAGTGAAGCAACAGGGGGTGCAGAGACCCAGTACTTC.